The T cell receptor beta chain under discussion was sequenced for a study of T cells after posttransplantation cyclophosphamide (TCRdb year 2016). About the investigation overall: Using TRB sequencing, the study followed how the T cell repertoire rebuilt after myeloablative bone marrow transplantation with posttransplantation cyclophosphamide given as GVHD prophylaxis. Antigen receptor sequencing was done on samples from a few dozen PTCy-treated patients and from approximately 15 related bone marrow donors of those patients. Blood from all 35 or so PTCy patients with 1-year posttransplant specimens was subjected to TRB sequencing. TRB sequencing was also done on up to 3 additional blood samples from 2 to 5.2 years after transplant in 3 patients, and on pretransplant blood from 4 patients. Because TRA and TRB clonality correlated tightly in some 10 samples, the subsequent TCR analyses were limited to TRB only. Public TRB sequences were searched against a database of over 3,600 sequences associated with responses to pathogens, tumor antigens, self-antigens and alloantigens. Findings and caveats that apply to the study as a whole: The TRB repertoires of T cells infiltrating skin or GI tract showed only limited overlap with the TRB repertoires of T cells in blood. Donor-recipient similarity was low at 1-2 months but rose over the first year, and later blood repertoires were often dominated by donor CD8+ memory clones. Across a few dozen patients, TRB clonality was highly associated with recipient CMV seropositivity and CMV reactivation, and diversity in PTCy patients was similar to diversity in CNI/methotrexate controls.

As for this clone: Its target antigen remains unknown. Per-nucleotide qualities are absent, and no much larger clonotype sits a single base away.

Related bone marrow donors provided peripheral blood samples on the day of marrow donation. Peripheral blood and bone marrow mononuclear cells were isolated by Ficoll-Hypaque density centrifugation and were cryopreserved. TRB sequencing used genomic DNA with the immunoSEQ assay at survey resolution or the hsTCRB kit. The authors' pipeline ran thus. The immunoSEQ software handled the initial read processing, while the LymphoSeq R package was used for the repertoire analyses. Clonality was computed as 1 minus normalized Shannon entropy, and a Gini coefficient was also calculated for each TRB dataset. To infer phenotypes in unsorted samples, TRB sequences from sorted subsets of the recipient or donor were mapped onto the unsorted samples of the same recipient. Sourced from immuneACCESS, this table was stored by TCRdb with only in-frame sequences that have V and J called. A share of the clones is absent; for the studies checked, an unresolved V gene accounts for under half, and the remainder has no known explanation. V, J and clone size were drawn from that table, and D and trimming were deduced from the DNA. The sample yields approximately 45,000 clones; around 94% were counted once. Around 3% of the sample comes from the top ten.

The clonotype was recovered from a woman in her forties or fifties in good health and a related stem cell transplant donor. Material: PBMCs.

CDR3 sequence: CASKRGAANEKLFF. The DNA sequence reads TGTGCCAGCAAAAGGGGTGCGGCTAATGAAAAACTGTTTTTT. The chain joins TRBV7-9 to TRBJ1-4; TRBD1 is possibly the D segment (5 matching bases). V is reduced by 7 bases and J by 3 bases, leaving a spacing of 12 bases between them. The CDR1 and CDR2 encoded by the germline V gene (reference sequence) are SEHNR and FQNEAQ. The CDR3 has 14 amino acids, counting the end cysteine and phenylalanine. Only the CDR3 DNA stays, 42 bases, in frame from base 1.